Below are 26 T cell receptor beta chains sequenced from a single sample in a study of shared clonotypes between healthy human individuals. Using immunoSEQ multiplex PCR, the repertoire was profiled, and TCRdb retains in-frame clones only, with some absent. The table records about 500,000 clones, roughly four fifths of them present only once. The sequencing input was PBMCs. These receptors were obtained from a woman between 35 and 50 years old in good health. Some clones in this sample may be carry-over from other donors' samples.

The rearrangement uses TRBV29-1 and TRBJ2-1; 11 bases agree with TRBD2. Trimming took 7 bases from V and 2 from J; bases not matched to a gene: 4. There are 14 residues in the CDR3. Germline V gives CDR1 SQVTM, CDR2 ANQGSEA. The CDR3 here is CSAQLAGAYNEQFF. In DNA, the CDR3 is TGCAGCGCCCAACTAGCGGGAGCCTACAATGAGCAGTTCTTC.

This clone was seen many times. The V gene is TRBV4-2, the J gene TRBJ2-2; tentative D call: TRBD1 (5 bases). The CDR3 has 15 amino acids. V was cut by 5 bases and J by 1 base, with 11 bases left in between. Germline assignment: CDR1 LGHNA and CDR2 YNFKEQ. This CDR3 is CASSASGQNTGELFF. In DNA, the CDR3 is TGTGCCAGCAGCGCATCAGGACAGAACACCGGGGAGCTGTTTTTT.

This clone was detected ten times or more. This same CDR3 is encoded by further DNA sequences in the sample. The V gene is TRBV29-1, the J gene TRBJ2-7; tentative D call: TRBD2 (5 bases). V was clipped by 0 bases and J by 7 bases, with 10 bases between them. The CDR3 sequence is 12 residues long. Germline V CDR1 and CDR2: SQVTM, ANQGSEA. The CDR3 region has the DNA TGCAGCGTTGAAGAGGGAGCTGGAGAGCAGTACTTC. As protein: CSVEEGAGEQYF.

The J gene is TRBJ2-7, the V gene TRBV5-6; no firm D call. V was clipped by 1 base and J by 5 bases, with 7 bases between them. The CDR3 totals 12 residues. Germline V CDR1 and CDR2: SGHDT, YYEEEE. The CDR3 DNA reads as TGTGCCAGCAGCTTGAAATGGGACGAGCAGTACTTC. Protein product: CASSLKWDEQYF.

The table lists this clone with a count of one. The chain is built from TRBV5-6 and TRBJ2-1, with D unclear. The CDR3 is 16 amino acids. Germline V gives CDR1 SGHDT, CDR2 YYEEEE. V was shortened by 6 bases and J by 0 bases, with 16 bases between the two germline ends. The CDR3 region is CASTLLETRSYNEQFF. CDR3 nucleotide sequence: TGTGCCAGCACCCTGCTAGAGACCCGCTCCTACAATGAGCAGTTCTTC. The full variable domain, rest sourced from reference TRBV5-6 and TRBJ2-1, is DAGVTQSPTHLIKTRGQQVTLRCSPKSGHDTVSWYQQALGQGPQFIFQYYEEEERQRGNFPDRFSGHQFPNYSSELNVNALLLGDSALYLCASTLLETRSYNEQFFGPGTRLTVL.

V usage is TRBV27 and J usage is TRBJ1-1, with unresolved D. From germline, CDR1 is MNHEY and CDR2 SMNVEV (reference sequence). CDR3 length: 15 amino acids. The V end lost 6 bases, the J end lost 0 bases, and 14 bases lay between the germline ends. CDR3 nucleotides: TGTGCCAGCAGCCACGGATTACCTATGAACACTGAAGCTTTCTTT. Protein: CASSHGLPMNTEAFF.

This clone was observed a single time. The V and J genes are TRBV27 and TRBJ2-5; no firm D call. Per the germline V gene, CDR1 is MNHEY and CDR2 is SMNVEV (reference sequence). Trimming removed 8 bases at V and 4 bases at J, with 14 bases between. CDR3 length: 13 amino acids. CDR3 DNA sequence: TGTGCCAGCCAACGACTTAATTCAGAGACCCAGTACTTC. Amino acid sequence: CASQRLNSETQYF.

This clone was found once. This chain links TRBV5-4 with TRBJ2-7; either TRBD1 or TRBD2 may supply D (6 bases each). This CDR3 has 15 residues. V was clipped by 0 bases and J by 1 base, with 11 bases between them. Germline V lookup: CDR1 SGHNT, CDR2 YYREEE (reference sequence). The CDR3 DNA is TGTGCCAGCAGCTTGGAACAAGGGGGGTCCTACGAGCAGTACTTC. It encodes CASSLEQGGSYEQYF.

This clone was picked up one time. The sample has other DNA sequences that encode this CDR3 too. V gene TRBV18 combines with J gene TRBJ2-7, with no clear D. Germline CDR1 is KGHSH and CDR2 is LQKENI. Trimming stripped 2 bases from V and 0 bases from J, with 5 bases between. This CDR3 has 13 amino acids. For the CDR3, the DNA is TGTGCCAGCTCACCAGGAAGCTCCTACGAGCAGTACTTC. The encoded protein is CASSPGSSYEQYF.

The chain is built from TRBV10-2 and TRBJ1-2; 7 bases map to TRBD1. CDR3 length equals 15 residues. CDR1 and CDR2 from the germline V gene are WSHSY and SAAADI. V gave up 6 bases and J gave up 4 bases; unmatched junction bases: 11. This CDR3 is CASSTPGQSIYGYTF. The DNA for the CDR3 is TGCGCCAGCAGCACCCCGGGACAGTCCATCTATGGCTACACCTTC.

The V and J genes are TRBV7-8 and TRBJ1-3; tentative D call: TRBD1 (5 bases). The CDR3 contains 15 residues. CDR1 is SGHVS, CDR2 FQNEAQ, per germline. Between the trimmed V and J ends, which lost 2 bases and 1 base, there was a span of 9 bases. The CDR3 sequence: CASSLQGASGNTIYF. CDR3 nucleotides: TGTGCCAGCAGCTTACAGGGTGCTTCTGGAAACACCATATATTTT.

For this clone: This CDR3 is also generated by other DNA sequences in the sample. V is TRBV30 and J is TRBJ2-5; no firm D call. Germline V gene data show CDR1 as GTSNPN and CDR2 as SVGIG (reference sequence). The germline V and J ends were trimmed by 4 bases and 0 bases, with 3 bases remaining between them. The CDR3 is 11 amino acids. DNA of the CDR3: TGTGCCTGGACTCACCAAGAGACCCAGTACTTC. The encoded protein is CAWTHQETQYF.

The genes are TRBV30 and TRBJ1-2, with 7 positions matching TRBD1. The CDR3 runs to 16 residues. The junction had 13 bases not matched to a gene; V was cut back by 3 bases and J by 3 bases. The germline gives CDR1 GTSNPN, CDR2 SVGIG (reference sequence). The CDR3 reads CAWREKQGRGHYGYTF. In nucleotides, the CDR3 is TGTGCCTGGAGGGAAAAACAGGGGAGGGGGCACTATGGCTACACCTTC.

The V gene is TRBV7-2, the J gene TRBJ2-1; D is unclear. The CDR3 is 11 amino acids. Germline lookup yields CDR1 SGHTA and CDR2 FQGNSA. Trimming cost V 4 bases and J 9 bases, with 7 bases left between them. The CDR3 DNA is TGTGCCAGCAGCTCCTACGGTGAGCAGTTCTTC. Translating it yields CASSSYGEQFF.

The chain couples TRBV28 to TRBJ1-1, with 7 bases identical to TRBD1. The CDR3 covers 15 residues. Germline V gene data show CDR1 as MDHEN and CDR2 as SYDVKM. V lost 6 bases to trimming and J lost 0 bases; unmatched junction nucleotides: 7. The CDR3, as DNA: TGTGCCAGCAGACTTCGACAGGGCCTGAACACTGAAGCTTTCTTT. Amino acids: CASRLRQGLNTEAFF.

The chain links TRBV5-4 to TRBJ2-2; 7 positions agree with TRBD1. CDR1 SGHNT and CDR2 YYREEE come from the germline V gene (reference sequence). The V gene end was trimmed by 2 bases and the J gene end by 4 bases; junction bases not matched to a gene: 8. The CDR3 loop spans 16 amino acids. The CDR3 coding sequence is TGTGCCAGCAGCTTCCGACAGGGATCGGGCACCGGGGAGCTGTTTTTT. Its protein is CASSFRQGSGTGELFF.

The CDR3 DNA reads as TGTGCCAGCCTCGCGACTAGCGGGAGGCCTCTTGAGCAGTACTTC. Amino acids: CASLATSGRPLEQYF. The chain joins TRBV2 to TRBJ2-7; 13 nucleotides agree with TRBD2. Germline CDR1 and CDR2: SNHLY and FYNNEI. The V segment lost 8 bases and the J segment 7 bases; nucleotides outside the gene matches: 11. The CDR3 consists of 15 residues.

Notes on this clone: A far larger clone is a single base away, which makes a read error likely. V usage is TRBV28 and J usage is TRBJ1-2; D is unresolved. The germline V gene has CDR1 MDHEN and CDR2 SYDVKM. Trimming left V 3 bases short and J 5 bases short, with 10 bases between. This CDR3 contains 13 residues. CDR3 amino acids: CASSFQLPYGYTF. The CDR3 bases are TGTGCCAGCAGTTTCCAATTACCTTATGGCTACACCTTC.

This clone showed up just once. The chain joins TRBV30 to TRBJ2-1; D might be TRBD2 (6 bases). V lost 4 bases and J 4 bases, leaving 17 bases between the germline ends. The CDR3 spans 15 residues. Germline V gives CDR1 GTSNPN, CDR2 SVGIG (reference sequence). CDR3 in DNA: TGTGCCTGGACCTCTGGCGGGATCCCTTACAATGAGCAGTTCTTC. This gives the protein CAWTSGGIPYNEQFF. Together with reference TRBV30 and TRBJ2-1, the CDR3 gives the full variable domain: SQTIHQWPATLVQPVGSPLSLECTVEGTSNPNLYWYRQAAGRGLQLLFYSVGIGQISSEVPQNLSASRPQDRQFILSSKKLLLSDSGFYLCAWTSGGIPYNEQFFGPGTRLTVL.

In DNA, the CDR3 is TGTGCCAGTAGTTTTTACAGAAAGGACACTGAAGCTTTCTTT. It yields the protein CASSFYRKDTEAFF. This chain joins TRBV19 and TRBJ1-1; D remains ambiguous. The germline V gene encodes CDR1 LNHDA and CDR2 SQIVND (reference sequence). The length of the CDR3 is 14 residues. V lost 5 bases to trimming and J lost 3 bases, with 13 bases between them. Combining the CDR3 with reference TRBV19 and TRBJ1-1 gives the whole variable domain DGGITQSPKYLFRKEGQNVTLSCEQNLNHDAMYWYRQDPGQGLRLIYYSQIVNDFQKGDIAEGYSVSREKKESFPLTVTSAQKNPTAFYLCASSFYRKDTEAFFGQGTRLTVV.

The rearrangement links TRBV12-5 to TRBJ2-3, with D unclear. With 6 bases removed from V and 4 bases from J, the gap between germline ends came to 8 bases. Germline CDR1 LGHNT, CDR2 FRNRAP. The CDR3 is 12 amino acids. CDR3 protein: CASGLGSDTQYF. CDR3 bases: TGTGCTAGTGGCCTGGGGTCAGATACGCAGTATTTT.

This clone was seen a few times. The CDR3 bases are TGTGCCAGCGGGATGTCCTACGAGCAGTACTTC. As protein: CASGMSYEQYF. The V and J genes are TRBV9 and TRBJ2-7; D is unresolved. The CDR3 spans 11 residues. Germline loops: CDR1 SGDLS, CDR2 YYNGEE. V was trimmed by 7 bases and J by 1 base, leaving 6 bases between them.

A note on this clone: This likely stems from a read error, as it lies one base from a far larger clone. The chain is built from TRBV4-1 and TRBJ2-5, with 8 bases aligning to TRBD1. The CDR3 extends over 16 amino acids. Germline values: CDR1 MGHRA, CDR2 YSYEKL. The DNA for the CDR3 is TGCGCCAACAGCCTGGACAGGGCGGGAAGTTCAGAGACCCAGTACTTC. Its protein is CANSLDRAGSSETQYF.

This CDR3 is CAWSVMGLPYF. The DNA for the CDR3 is TGTGCCTGGAGTGTAATGGGATTACCCTACTTC. This chain connects TRBV30 to TRBJ2-7; D is uncertain. This CDR3 spans 11 amino acids. V was clipped by 0 bases and J by 13 bases, with 13 bases between them. The germline V gene encodes CDR1 GTSNPN and CDR2 SVGIG (reference sequence).

V is TRBV18 and J is TRBJ1-5; D is unclear. The germline gives CDR1 KGHSH, CDR2 LQKENI. With 2 bases removed from V and 0 bases from J, the gap between germline ends came to 5 bases. CDR3 length: 14 residues. CDR3 sequence reads: CASSPIYSNQPQHF. CDR3 DNA sequence: TGTGCCAGCTCACCAATTTATAGCAATCAGCCCCAGCATTTT.

The chain is built from TRBV15 and TRBJ1-1; D is unclear. The CDR3 contains 14 residues. Germline V CDR1 and CDR2: LNHNV, YYDKDF (reference sequence). The V and J ends lost 1 base and 1 base respectively, with 7 bases between them. Written as DNA, the CDR3 is TGTGCCACCAGCAGAGTGCTCAGGAACACTGAAGCTTTCTTT. It translates to CATSRVLRNTEAFF.